This entry lists 21 T cell receptor beta chains sequenced from one sample in a study of T cells expressing NK-cell markers. TCRdb re-analyzed the 5' RACE reads; it lists each CDR3 protein once, without DNA. This sample lists roughly 170,000 distinct CDR3 sequences; its ten largest clones have under 20%. The material sequenced was blood T cells: a sorted CD56 or NKG2C T cell subset, CD4+ or CD8+ T cells, or bulk PBMC T cells (not recorded which). Source of these receptors: a woman aged 18 to 75 in good health.

The CDR3 loop is CASSVPGQGNTEAFF. J is TRBJ1-1 and V is TRBV9; the D call of TRBD1 rests on TCRdb alone, since no DNA is present to check it. The CDR3 loop spans 15 amino acids. Germline-derived CDR1 and CDR2 are SGDLS and YYNGEE. Variable domain in full (rest from reference TRBV9 and TRBJ1-1): DSGVTQTPKHLITATGQRVTLRCSPRSGDLSVYWYQQSLDQGLQFLIQYYNGEERAKGNILERFSAQQFPDLHSELNLSSLELGDSALYFCASSVPGQGNTEAFFGQGTRLTVV.

The rearrangement uses TRBV20-1 and TRBJ1-4. Germline CDR1 DFQATT, CDR2 SNEGSKA (reference sequence). This CDR3 is 15 amino acids long. The CDR3: CSARRTAATNEKLFF.

The genes are TRBV29-1 and TRBJ1-2. In germline, CDR1 is SQVTM, CDR2 ANQGSEA. This CDR3 region has 11 residues. CDR3: CSVYSAEGYTF. Looking up the rest from reference TRBV29-1 and TRBJ1-2 gives the full variable domain: SAVISQKPSRDICQRGTSLTIQCQVDSQVTMMFWYRQQPGQSLTLIATANQGSEATYESGFVIDKFPISRPNLTFSTLTVSNMSPEDSSIYLCSVYSAEGYTFGSGTRLTVV.

The gene calls are TRBV7-8 and TRBJ1-1; the D gene TCRdb calls, TRBD1, cannot be checked with no DNA. The CDR3 extends over 14 amino acids. Germline assignment: CDR1 SGHVS and CDR2 FQNEAQ. This chain's CDR3 is CASSPRGRGTEAFF.

V gene TRBV27 combines with J gene TRBJ2-1. This CDR3 comprises 15 residues. Germline values: CDR1 MNHEY, CDR2 SMNVEV (reference sequence). The CDR3 is CASSLNSQPTNEQFF.

V gene TRBV29-1 combines with J gene TRBJ2-7. The V gene's germline CDR1 is SQVTM and CDR2 ANQGSEA. The CDR3 spans 11 residues. The CDR3 loop reads CSVDLGYEQYF.

The genes are TRBV20-1 and TRBJ2-5; lacking DNA, the TRBD1 call made by TCRdb goes unchecked. Germline V gene data show CDR1 as DFQATT and CDR2 as SNEGSKA (reference sequence). CDR3 length: 14 residues. CDR3 amino acids: CSASVGVSWETQYF.

The chain employs TRBV20-1 and TRBJ2-7; the TCRdb D gene call, TRBD2, has no DNA to confirm it. The CDR3 extends over 14 amino acids. The germline gives CDR1 DFQATT, CDR2 SNEGSKA (reference sequence). The CDR3 sequence is CSAKKREGLYEQYF.

The J gene is TRBJ1-3, the V gene TRBV12-3 or TRBV12-4; the D call from TCRdb, TRBD1, cannot be confirmed without DNA. This CDR3 has 17 amino acids. The CDR3 here is CASSWTGQVFPGNTIYF.

The V call is TRBV5-6, the J call TRBJ2-1; no DNA is available, so the TRBD1 call from TCRdb remains unchecked. There are 15 residues in the CDR3. CDR1 and CDR2 from the germline V gene are SGHDT and YYEEEE. This CDR3 is CASSLDPGGFREQFF. Together with reference TRBV5-6 and TRBJ2-1, the CDR3 gives the full variable domain: DAGVTQSPTHLIKTRGQQVTLRCSPKSGHDTVSWYQQALGQGPQFIFQYYEEEERQRGNFPDRFSGHQFPNYSSELNVNALLLGDSALYLCASSLDPGGFREQFFGPGTRLTVL.

The chain recombines TRBV30 with TRBJ2-2; the TCRdb D gene call, TRBD2, has no DNA to confirm it. Germline V gives CDR1 GTSNPN, CDR2 SVGIG (reference sequence). The CDR3 covers 18 residues. The CDR3 loop reads CAWSIRGTSGSIYGELFF.

V and J are TRBV29-1 and TRBJ2-7; the TRBD1 assignment by TCRdb is unverifiable without DNA. The CDR3 runs to 13 residues. Germline CDR1 reads SQVTM; CDR2 reads ANQGSEA. The CDR3 is CSAWTGGIYEQYF.

This chain links TRBV20-1 with TRBJ1-1. Germline V lookup: CDR1 DFQATT, CDR2 SNEGSKA (reference sequence). CDR3 length equals 13 residues. The chain's CDR3 is CSASRGLLTEAFF.

The rearrangement joins TRBV6-5 to TRBJ1-2; TCRdb calls TRBD1, which cannot be checked without DNA. The CDR3 consists of 16 residues. The V gene's germline CDR1 is MNHEY and CDR2 SVGAGI. The CDR3 is CASAKGTGQGVGGYTF.

V usage is TRBV7-2 and J usage is TRBJ2-1; no DNA is available, so the TRBD2 call from TCRdb remains unchecked. The CDR3 length is 15 residues. Germline CDR1 and CDR2: SGHTA and FQGNSA. The CDR3: CASSLTSAVYNEQFF. Full variable domain (outside the CDR3, taken from reference TRBV7-2 and TRBJ2-1): GAGVSQSPSNKVTEKGKDVELRCDPISGHTALYWYRQSLGQGLEFLIYFQGNSAPDKSGLPSDRFSAERTGGSVSTLTIQRTQQEDSAVYLCASSLTSAVYNEQFFGPGTRLTVL.

This chain links TRBV30 with TRBJ2-3; TCRdb picks TRBD1, but there is no DNA to check that call. This CDR3 is 15 amino acids long. In germline, CDR1 is GTSNPN, CDR2 SVGIG (reference sequence). The CDR3 loop reads CAWRRQGQGTDTQYF. Variable domain in full (rest from reference TRBV30 and TRBJ2-3): SQTIHQWPATLVQPVGSPLSLECTVEGTSNPNLYWYRQAAGRGLQLLFYSVGIGQISSEVPQNLSASRPQDRQFILSSKKLLLSDSGFYLCAWRRQGQGTDTQYFGPGTRLTVL.

The chain recombines TRBV6-2 or TRBV6-3 with TRBJ2-1; the TCRdb D gene call, TRBD1, has no DNA to confirm it. The germline V gene has CDR1 MNHEY and CDR2 SVGEGT. The CDR3 has 15 residues. The CDR3 here is CASSYLQGSYNEQFF.

The CDR3 region is CASSQGAGTRTYNEQFF. The rearrangement links TRBV14 to TRBJ2-1; TCRdb's D call of TRBD2 is untestable without DNA. This CDR3 is 17 amino acids long. Germline CDR1 reads SGHDN; CDR2 reads FVKESK.

This rearrangement joins TRBV5-1 to TRBJ2-5; TCRdb's assignment of TRBD1 cannot be checked, as there is no DNA. Per germline, CDR1 SGHRS and CDR2 YFSETQ. The CDR3 loop spans 14 amino acids. CDR3 amino acids: CASGPSAGAETQYF.

The rearrangement uses TRBV12-3 or TRBV12-4 and TRBJ2-1. The CDR3 is made up of 14 amino acids. The CDR3 is CASSWSISYNEQFF.

The CDR3 reads CASSRGQGYTGELFF. V and J are TRBV5-6 and TRBJ2-2; TCRdb designates TRBD1, a call that cannot be tested without DNA. Germline V gene data show CDR1 as SGHDT and CDR2 as YYEEEE. The CDR3 is 15 residues long.